This T cell receptor beta chain was recovered during a study of blood T cell repertoires in COVID-19. The protocol was immunoSEQ multiplex PCR, while the TCRdb copy is restricted to in-frame clones and leaves out a portion. The sample shows more than 400,000 clones, approximately 85% of them seen only once. Sequencing was done on a sample of peripheral blood. The clonotype was recovered from a human donor in a cohort sampled during active COVID-19.

DNA of the CDR3: TGTGCCAGCACCCAGGGCGGACAGTTCATTAAGCAGTACTTC. Encoded protein: CASTQGGQFIKQYF. V usage is TRBV13 and J usage is TRBJ2-7; perhaps TRBD1 as D (6 bases). The CDR3 is 14 amino acids. Germline V gives CDR1 PRHDT, CDR2 FYEKMQ (reference sequence). V was pared by 7 bases and J by 8 bases, with 21 bases between.